The 19 T cell receptor beta chains below were found in one sample sequenced in a study of blood T cell repertoires in COVID-19. Method: immunoSEQ multiplex PCR; TCRdb's copy keeps in-frame clones and lacks some. Here the sample spans roughly 49,000 clones, roughly 85% being singletons. Sequenced material: peripheral blood. Receptor source: a human donor in a cohort sampled during active COVID-19.

The J gene is TRBJ2-3, the V gene TRBV6-2 or TRBV6-3; D remains ambiguous. Trimming stripped 4 bases from V and 6 bases from J, with 23 bases between. Per germline, CDR1 MNHEY and CDR2 SVGEGT. The CDR3 is made up of 17 amino acids. CDR3 amino acids: CASSWSSTRLTRDTQYF. The CDR3 region has the DNA TGTGCCAGCAGTTGGTCATCCACGCGGCTGACCCGGGATACGCAGTATTTT.

The gene calls are TRBV28 and TRBJ1-3, with 7 bases identical to TRBD1. The length of the CDR3 is 14 residues. V trimming: 3 bases; J trimming: 4 bases; junction bases outside the gene matches: 3. From germline, CDR1 is MDHEN and CDR2 SYDVKM. The CDR3 loop reads CASSLTGYGNTIYF. DNA of the CDR3: TGTGCCAGCAGTTTGACAGGGTACGGAAACACCATATATTTT.

V gene TRBV6-5 combines with J gene TRBJ1-1, with 9 bases matching TRBD1. With V trimmed by 5 bases and J by 10 bases, 5 bases remained unmatched. CDR3 size: 12 residues. Germline-derived CDR1 and CDR2 are MNHEY and SVGAGI. The CDR3 DNA reads as TGTGCCAGCAGTACCTCGGACAGGGGAGCTTTCTTT. Protein: CASSTSDRGAFF.

CDR3 sequence: CAISDRAANYGYTF. The CDR3 bases are TGTGCCATCAGTGACAGGGCAGCCAACTATGGCTACACCTTC. The rearrangement uses TRBV10-3 and TRBJ1-2, with D perhaps matching TRBD1 (5 bases). The CDR3 sequence is 14 residues long. The germline V gene encodes CDR1 ENHRY and CDR2 SYGVKD. The V end lost 3 bases, the J end lost 2 bases, and 10 bases lay between the germline ends.

The J gene is TRBJ1-1, the V gene TRBV19; no firm D call. V was shortened by 5 bases and J by 5 bases, with 15 bases between the two germline ends. Per the germline V gene, CDR1 is LNHDA and CDR2 is SQIVND (reference sequence). This CDR3 is 14 amino acids long. The CDR3 nucleotides read TGTGCCAGTAGTTCGGGTCGATATCATACTGAAGCTTTCTTT. This encodes CASSSGRYHTEAFF.

The chain carries TRBV5-1 and TRBJ2-7, with 10 bases lining up with TRBD2. This CDR3 is 15 amino acids long. The germline gives CDR1 SGHRS, CDR2 YFSETQ. V was pared by 4 bases and J by 2 bases, with 6 bases of the junction left unmatched. The CDR3 coding sequence is TGCGCCAGCAGCCTGGACAGCGGGGGGGCCTACGAGCAGTACTTC. Translated, it gives CASSLDSGGAYEQYF.

This chain connects TRBV24-1 to TRBJ1-5; 8 bases are shared with TRBD1. V shed 8 bases and J 5 bases; nucleotides not matched to a gene: 4. Germline assignment: CDR1 KGHDR and CDR2 SFDVKD. CDR3 length: 13 residues. Here the CDR3 DNA reads TGTGCCACCAATGACAGGGGCGATCAGCCCCAGCATTTT. It codes for CATNDRGDQPQHF.

V gene TRBV7-3 combines with J gene TRBJ2-1, with 9 nucleotides matching TRBD2. The germline gives CDR1 SGHTA, CDR2 FQGTGA. This CDR3 is built from 15 residues. V dropped 0 bases and J dropped 4; count of bases not matched to a gene: 1. CDR3 protein: CASSLTSGGYNEQFF. Written as DNA, the CDR3 is TGTGCCAGCAGCTTAACGAGCGGGGGGTACAATGAGCAGTTCTTC.

The J gene is TRBJ1-1, the V gene TRBV4-3; D is unclear. This CDR3 spans 14 amino acids. Germline-derived CDR1 and CDR2 are LGHNA and YSLEER. Trimming shortened V by 4 bases and J by 0 bases, and 9 bases separated the two germline ends. As DNA, the CDR3 is TGCGCCAGCAGCCCCCACTTCATGAACACTGAAGCTTTCTTT. Amino acids: CASSPHFMNTEAFF.

The chain carries TRBV27 and TRBJ1-1; no clear D gene. Deletions cut 6 bases from V and 4 bases from J, with 12 bases between. Looked up from germline, CDR1 is MNHEY and CDR2 is SMNVEV (reference sequence). CDR3 length: 13 amino acids. The CDR3 DNA reads as TGTGCCAGCAGCTACGCCGAGGTCACTGAAGCTTTCTTT. Its translation: CASSYAEVTEAFF.

This clone was counted once. The chain employs TRBV5-6 and TRBJ2-7, with 7 bases that match TRBD2. The CDR3 is 13 residues long. Germline trimming cut 7 bases from V and 4 bases from J; bases unmatched to any gene: 8. CDR1 is SGHDT, CDR2 YYEEEE, per germline. CDR3 sequence reads: CASSPLAGYEQYF. CDR3 nucleotides: TGTGCCAGCTCCCCATTAGCGGGTTACGAGCAGTACTTC.

The V and J genes are TRBV15 and TRBJ1-1; D is perhaps TRBD1 (6 bases). There are 17 residues in the CDR3. Per germline, CDR1 LNHNV and CDR2 YYDKDF (reference sequence). V shed 0 bases and J shed 3 bases, with 17 bases lying between them. The CDR3 here is CATSRDRGAGEDTEAFF. The CDR3 DNA reads TGTGCCACCAGCAGAGATCGGGGGGCCGGGGAGGACACTGAAGCTTTCTTT.

This sequence joins TRBV2 and TRBJ1-5, with TRBD1 as a possible D gene (5 bases). Germline V gene data show CDR1 as SNHLY and CDR2 as FYNNEI. The CDR3 runs to 14 residues. Trimming left V 7 bases short and J 0 bases short, with 10 bases between. The CDR3 loop reads CASTGLYSNQPQHF. CDR3 bases: TGTGCCAGCACAGGGTTGTATAGCAATCAGCCCCAGCATTTT. The full variable domain, with the rest looked up from reference TRBV2 and TRBJ1-5, is EPEVTQTPSHQVTQMGQEVILRCVPISNHLYFYWYRQILGQKVEFLVSFYNNEISEKSEIFDDQFSVERPDGSNFTLKIRSTKLEDSAMYFCASTGLYSNQPQHFGDGTRLSIL.

J is TRBJ1-2 and V is TRBV5-1; possibly TRBD1 for D (6 bases). Trimming took off 1 base at V and 6 bases at J, with 19 bases between the two ends. Germline V gene data show CDR1 as SGHRS and CDR2 as YFSETQ. The CDR3 has 16 amino acids. The CDR3 DNA reads as TGCGCCAGCAGCTTGACTATAAGTTTCAGGGGCAATGGCTACACCTTC. Its translation is CASSLTISFRGNGYTF. Drawing the rest from reference TRBV5-1 and TRBJ1-2, the complete variable domain is KAGVTQTPRYLIKTRGQQVTLSCSPISGHRSVSWYQQTPGQGLQFLFEYFSETQRNKGNFPGRFSGRQFSNSRSEMNVSTLELGDSALYLCASSLTISFRGNGYTFGSGTRLTVV.

The chain links TRBV6-5 to TRBJ2-7, with a possible D match to TRBD1 (6 bases). The V end was cut by 6 bases, the J end by 5 bases, with 14 bases between. The length of the CDR3 is 13 residues. Germline V gene lookup returns CDR1 MNHEY and CDR2 SVGAGI. The CDR3, as DNA: TGTGCCAGCAGAACCACAGGGCGCCACGAGCAGTACTTC. It specifies CASRTTGRHEQYF.

J is TRBJ1-1 and V is TRBV19; a possible D gene is TRBD1 (6 bases). There are 13 residues in the CDR3. Germline loops: CDR1 LNHDA, CDR2 SQIVND (reference sequence). Deletions cut 5 bases from V and 3 bases from J, with 10 bases between. Here the CDR3 DNA reads TGTGCCAGTAGTCGACAGGTGGACACTGAAGCTTTCTTT. Protein sequence: CASSRQVDTEAFF.

The V and J genes are TRBV6-5 and TRBJ1-2; tentatively, D is TRBD1 (6 bases). Germline CDR1 reads MNHEY; CDR2 reads SVGAGI. Trimming left V 5 bases short and J 1 base short, with 14 bases between. The CDR3 totals 15 residues. This CDR3 is CASSLFRGSNYGYTF. CDR3 bases: TGTGCCAGCAGTCTTTTCAGGGGAAGTAACTATGGCTACACCTTC.

V is TRBV7-2 and J is TRBJ1-1; D is perhaps TRBD1 (5 bases). Between the trimmed V and J ends, which lost 5 bases and 1 base, there was a span of 11 bases. From germline, CDR1 is SGHTA and CDR2 FQGNSA. The CDR3 loop spans 14 amino acids. The CDR3 DNA is TGTGCCAGCAGCATAAAGACAGAGAACACTGAAGCTTTCTTT. Its protein is CASSIKTENTEAFF.

This clone was seen a single time. The chain has TRBV24-1 and TRBJ1-2; 8 bases match TRBD1. The V gene's germline CDR1 is KGHDR and CDR2 SFDVKD. There are 12 residues in the CDR3. V was clipped by 7 bases and J by 7 bases; unmatched bases: 4. The CDR3 loop is CATRDRDSGYTF. The CDR3 DNA sequence: TGTGCCACCAGGGACAGGGATTCTGGCTACACCTTC.